The clone carrying this T cell receptor beta chain was recorded a few times. The antigen remains unidentified. Together with a sample-barcoded 5' primer, a J-beta primer mix was included in a second PCR lasting roughly 6 to 12 cycles. TCRdb re-derived calls from the 5' RACE reads in MiXCR, one entry per CDR3 protein. In the table there are about 540,000 distinct CDR3 sequences, approximately 25% of which are singletons. From germline, CDR1 is SNHLY and CDR2 FYNNEI. The CDR3 is 16 residues long. Each of the donors had roughly 9.4 milliliters of peripheral blood drawn into EDTA-treated Vacutainer tubes. This entry comes from a study of blood T cells in healthy people across ages. Points from the study as a whole: Using unsorted PBMCs precluded a conclusive naive versus antigen-experienced comparison. Investigators viewed diversity estimates from one million T cells as underestimates, the study reported.

The sample was also reused in another study, on T cells of mothers and their children.

V gene TRBV2 combines with J gene TRBJ2-5, with 10 bases identical to TRBD2. With the DNA end fitting TRBJ2-7 better, the J assignment may be wrong. The sequence came from a boy aged 5-17 years in good health. The sequencing input was blood. The chain's CDR3 is CASSGRRTSGTYEQYF. Here the CDR3 DNA reads TGTGCCAGCAGTGGCCGACGGACTAGCGGAACCTACGAGCAGTACTTC.